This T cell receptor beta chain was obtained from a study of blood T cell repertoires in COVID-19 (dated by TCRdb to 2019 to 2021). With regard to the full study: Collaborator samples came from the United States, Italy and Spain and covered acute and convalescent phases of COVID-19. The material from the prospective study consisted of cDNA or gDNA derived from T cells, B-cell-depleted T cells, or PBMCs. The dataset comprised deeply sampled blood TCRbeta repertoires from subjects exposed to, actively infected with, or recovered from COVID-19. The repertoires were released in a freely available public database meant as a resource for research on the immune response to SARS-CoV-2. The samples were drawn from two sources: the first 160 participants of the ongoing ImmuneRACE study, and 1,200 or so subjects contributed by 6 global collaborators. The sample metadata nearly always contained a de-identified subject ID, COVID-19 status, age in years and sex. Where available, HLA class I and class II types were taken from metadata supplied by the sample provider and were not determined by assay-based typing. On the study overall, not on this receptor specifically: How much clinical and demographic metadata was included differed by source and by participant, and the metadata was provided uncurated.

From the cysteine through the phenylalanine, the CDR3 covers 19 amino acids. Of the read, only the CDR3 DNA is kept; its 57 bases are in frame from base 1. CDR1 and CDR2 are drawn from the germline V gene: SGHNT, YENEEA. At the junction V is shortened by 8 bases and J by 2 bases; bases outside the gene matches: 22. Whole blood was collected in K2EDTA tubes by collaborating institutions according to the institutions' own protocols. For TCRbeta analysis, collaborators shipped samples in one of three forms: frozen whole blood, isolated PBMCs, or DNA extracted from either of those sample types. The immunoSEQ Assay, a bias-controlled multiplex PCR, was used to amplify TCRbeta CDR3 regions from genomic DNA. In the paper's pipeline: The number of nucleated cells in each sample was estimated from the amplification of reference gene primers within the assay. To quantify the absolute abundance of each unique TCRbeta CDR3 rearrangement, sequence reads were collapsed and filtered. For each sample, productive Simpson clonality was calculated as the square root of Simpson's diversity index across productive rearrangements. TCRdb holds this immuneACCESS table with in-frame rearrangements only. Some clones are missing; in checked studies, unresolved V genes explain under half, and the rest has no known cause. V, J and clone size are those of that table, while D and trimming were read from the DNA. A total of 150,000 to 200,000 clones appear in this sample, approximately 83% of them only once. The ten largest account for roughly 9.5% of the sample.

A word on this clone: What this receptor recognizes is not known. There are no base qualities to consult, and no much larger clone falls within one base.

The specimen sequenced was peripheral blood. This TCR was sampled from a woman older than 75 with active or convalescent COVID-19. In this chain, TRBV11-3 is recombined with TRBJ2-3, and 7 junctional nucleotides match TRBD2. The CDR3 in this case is CASVVPRGDRLLYTDTQYF. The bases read TGTGCCAGCGTAGTCCCCCGGGGGGACCGCCTCCTCTACACAGATACGCAGTATTTT.